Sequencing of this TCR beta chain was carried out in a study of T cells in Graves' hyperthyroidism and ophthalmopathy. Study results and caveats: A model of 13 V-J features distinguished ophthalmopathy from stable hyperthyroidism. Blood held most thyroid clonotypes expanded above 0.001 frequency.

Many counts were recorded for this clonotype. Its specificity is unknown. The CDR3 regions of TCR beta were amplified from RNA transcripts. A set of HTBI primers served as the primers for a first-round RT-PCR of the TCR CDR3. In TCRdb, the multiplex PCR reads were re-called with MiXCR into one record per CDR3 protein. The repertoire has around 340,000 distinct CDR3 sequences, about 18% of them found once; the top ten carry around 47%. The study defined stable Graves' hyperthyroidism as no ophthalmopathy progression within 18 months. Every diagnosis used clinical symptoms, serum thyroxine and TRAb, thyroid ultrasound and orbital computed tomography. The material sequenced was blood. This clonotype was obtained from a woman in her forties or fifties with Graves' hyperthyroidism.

CDR3 in amino acids: CASNQAGNTIYF. The CDR3 DNA sequence: TGTGCCAGCAATCAGGCAGGAAACACCATATATTTT. V and J are TRBV2 and TRBJ1-3, with D unresolved. This CDR3 is 12 amino acids long. Trimming stripped 7 bases from V and 4 bases from J, with 8 bases between. Germline CDR1 SNHLY, CDR2 FYNNEI.